This T cell receptor beta chain stems from a study of CD8 T cells in Susac syndrome. Turning to the study itself: Sequencing included Susac syndrome patients, six of them with active disease and roughly eight in remission.

This CDR3 is built from 9 residues. Germline V gene lookup returns CDR1 SGHTA and CDR2 FQGNSA. Turning to this clonotype: A junction boundary mismatches the germline segment, possibly from a read error.

Random hexamers were used to reverse transcribe an amount of roughly 0.5 to 1 ug RNA. The CDR3 of TCR beta was amplified by immunoSEQ multiplex PCR across 54 Vbeta and 13 Jbeta. TCRdb reprocessed the immunoSEQ multiplex PCR reads via MiXCR and lists one record per CDR3 protein. The sample contains roughly 190,000 distinct CDR3 sequences, approximately 95% of which appear only once. The sample taken for sequencing was CD4+ T cells from PBMCs. The clonotype was recovered from a human donor with Susac syndrome. The rearrangement uses TRBV7-2 and TRBJ1-1; maybe TRBD1 (6 bases). Here the CDR3 DNA reads TGTGCCAGCAGCTCTGACAGGAAATTT. Translated, it gives CASSSDRKF.